This record covers a single T cell receptor beta chain. This CDR3 region has 15 residues. Germline lookup yields CDR1 LNHNV and CDR2 YYDKDF (reference sequence). The junction had 9 bases not matched to a gene; V was cut back by 9 bases and J by 2 bases. The sample belongs to a study of blood T cell repertoires in COVID-19. Study in general: Donors in the United States, Italy and Spain gave samples during acute or convalescent COVID-19. Nucleic acid was either cDNA or gDNA, and it came from T cells, B-cell-depleted T cells, or PBMCs.

As originally analysed: Estimates of nucleated cell counts were drawn from the amplification of reference gene primers. Assay: immunoSEQ multiplex PCR; the TCRdb copy retains only in-frame clones and omits some. V and J calls and clone size are as listed in that table; D and trimming were resolved from the DNA. Among 270,000 or so clones listed, under 90% were seen once. The clonotype comes from a woman aged 18 to 35 with acute or convalescent COVID-19. Sequenced: peripheral blood. This rearrangement joins TRBV15 to TRBJ2-2, with 7 bases matching TRBD1. This chain's CDR3 is CATATGVDNTGELFF. DNA of the CDR3: TGTGCCACAGCTACAGGGGTGGACAACACCGGGGAGCTGTTTTTT.